What follows describes a single T cell receptor beta chain. The antigen remains unidentified. This sample stems from a study of T-cell memory formation after mild COVID-19. Study-wide points: Nothing confirmed that second-wave clones peaking on day 37 were specific for SARS-CoV-2.

CDR1 is DFQATT, CDR2 SNEGSKA, per germline (reference sequence). This CDR3 is 14 amino acids long. With 4 bases removed from V and 1 base from J, the gap between germline ends came to 12 bases. TCRdb ran MiXCR on the 5' RACE reads and lists one entry per CDR3 protein. The repertoire holds 400,000 to 500,000 distinct CDR3 sequences, with 20% as singletons. The sequence was collected from an adult woman who had mild COVID-19 (a few samples of this study predate the infection). Cell type and time point are not known. Sequences were obtained from PBMCs or a T cell subset sorted from them (not recorded which). V is TRBV20-1 and J is TRBJ2-3, with D possibly being TRBD1 (6 bases). CDR3: CSATRQARTDTQYF. Written as DNA, the CDR3 is TGCAGTGCTACCAGACAGGCCCGCACAGATACGCAGTATTTT.